This entry describes one TCR beta chain. Its antigen is unknown. A read error may produce the germline difference seen at one junction end. A J-beta primer mix and a sample-barcoded 5' primer were used in a second PCR of about 7 to 12 cycles. Through a template-switch adaptor with 12 random nucleotides, each cDNA molecule received a tag. TCRdb processed the 5' RACE reads anew with MiXCR; each CDR3 protein has one entry. The sample includes about 1.7 million distinct CDR3 sequences, roughly 27% seen only once; the top ten take about 8%. This CDR3 comprises 15 residues. The record originates from a study of blood T cells in healthy people across ages. General study points: Among T cells, TCR beta diversity per million cells dropped roughly linearly as age rose. Comparison with aged donors showed that long-lived donors had more naive CD4+ cells and higher diversity.

The origin of this receptor is a woman in her twenties or thirties in good health. The chain recombines TRBV12-3 or TRBV12-4 with TRBJ2-3; TRBD1 agrees at 8 bases. Sequenced: blood. DNA for the CDR3: TGTGCCAGCAGTTTACGGACAGGGTTGACAGATATGCAGTATTTT. Encoded protein: CASSLRTGLTDMQYF.